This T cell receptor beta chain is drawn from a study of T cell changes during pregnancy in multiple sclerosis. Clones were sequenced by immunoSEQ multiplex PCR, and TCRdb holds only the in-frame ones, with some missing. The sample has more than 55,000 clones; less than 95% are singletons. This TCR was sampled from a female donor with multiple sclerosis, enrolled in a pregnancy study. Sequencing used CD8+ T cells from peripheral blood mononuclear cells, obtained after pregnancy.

CDR3 loop: CASSPSWRGPYEQYF. DNA for the CDR3: TGTGCCAGCAGCCCCTCGTGGAGGGGACCCTACGAGCAGTACTTC. This chain links TRBV27 with TRBJ2-7; tentative D call: TRBD2 (6 bases). This CDR3 contains 15 residues. V lost 6 bases, J lost 2 bases, and 17 bases lay in between. The V gene's germline CDR1 is MNHEY and CDR2 SMNVEV (reference sequence).